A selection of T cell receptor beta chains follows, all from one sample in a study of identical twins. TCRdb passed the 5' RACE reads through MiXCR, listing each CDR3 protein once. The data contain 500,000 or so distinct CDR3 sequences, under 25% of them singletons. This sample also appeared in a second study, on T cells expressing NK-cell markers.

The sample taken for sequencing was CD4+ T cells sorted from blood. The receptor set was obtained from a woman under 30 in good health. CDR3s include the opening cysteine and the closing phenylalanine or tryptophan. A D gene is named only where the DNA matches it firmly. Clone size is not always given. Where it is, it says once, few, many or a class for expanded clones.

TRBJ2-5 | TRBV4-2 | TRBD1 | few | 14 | CASSQEDRVKTQYF | TGTGCCAGCAGCCAGGAAGACAGGGTAAAGACCCAGTACTTC
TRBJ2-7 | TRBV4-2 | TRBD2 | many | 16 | CASSLFVDSGGDEQYF | TGTGCCAGCAGCCTTTTCGTTGATAGCGGGGGCGACGAGCAGTACTTC
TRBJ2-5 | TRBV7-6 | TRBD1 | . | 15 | CASSSRTGGKETQYF | TGTGCCAGCAGTTCACGGACAGGGGGAAAAGAGACCCAGTACTTC
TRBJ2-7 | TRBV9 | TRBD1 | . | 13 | CASGTGVFHEQYF | TGTGCCAGCGGGACAGGGGTTTTTCACGAGCAGTACTTC
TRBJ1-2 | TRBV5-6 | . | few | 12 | CASSLAVDGCTF | TGTGCCAGCAGCTTGGCCGTGGACGGATGCACCTTC
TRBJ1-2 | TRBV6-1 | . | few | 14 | CARSQGCSNYGYTF | TGTGCCAGAAGCCAGGGTTGTTCTAACTATGGCTACACCTTC
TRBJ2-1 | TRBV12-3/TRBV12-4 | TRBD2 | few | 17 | CASSSPGSGRAYNEQFF | TGTGCCAGCAGTTCCCCTGGAAGCGGGAGGGCCTACAATGAGCAGTTCTTC
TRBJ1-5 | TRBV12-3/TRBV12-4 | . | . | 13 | CASSLVRRQPQHF | TGTGCCAGCAGTTTAGTCCGGCGACAGCCCCAGCATTTT
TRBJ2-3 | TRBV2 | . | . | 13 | CASSESTTDTQYF | TGTGCCAGCAGTGAGAGTACCACAGATACGCAGTATTTT
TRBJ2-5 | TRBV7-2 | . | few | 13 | CASSPRNAGTQYF | TGTGCCAGCAGCCCTCGGAACGCCGGGACCCAGTACTTC
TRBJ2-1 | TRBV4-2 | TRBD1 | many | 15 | CASSQGDRDNNEQFF | TGTGCCAGCAGCCAAGGGGACAGGGATAACAATGAGCAGTTCTTC
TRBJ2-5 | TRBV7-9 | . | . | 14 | CASSARDVKETQYF | TGTGCCAGCAGCGCCCGGGACGTGAAAGAGACCCAGTACTTC
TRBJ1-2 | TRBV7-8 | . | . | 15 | CASSLAITGSYGYTF | TGTGCCAGCAGCTTAGCTATCACGGGATCCTATGGCTACACCTTC
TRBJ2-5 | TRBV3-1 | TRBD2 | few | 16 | CASSPGLAGAGETQYF | TGTGCCAGCAGCCCCGGACTAGCGGGAGCTGGGGAGACCCAGTACTTC
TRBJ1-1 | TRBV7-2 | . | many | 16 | CASSLGLGGVNTEAFF | TGTGCCAGCAGCTTAGGGTTAGGAGGGGTGAACACTGAAGCTTTCTTT
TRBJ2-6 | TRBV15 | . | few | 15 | CATSRGGGGANVLTF | TGTGCCACCAGCAGAGGTGGGGGGGGGGCCAACGTCCTGACTTTC
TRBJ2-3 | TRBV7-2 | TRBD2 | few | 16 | CASSPVRLAGQDTQYF | TGTGCCAGCAGCCCAGTACGACTAGCGGGCCAAGATACGCAGTATTTT
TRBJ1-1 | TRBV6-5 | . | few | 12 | CASSVPQGPAFF | TGTGCCAGCAGCGTACCCCAGGGTCCAGCTTTCTTT
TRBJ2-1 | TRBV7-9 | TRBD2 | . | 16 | CASSLGASGIYNEQFF | TGTGCCAGCAGCTTAGGAGCTAGCGGGATTTACAATGAGCAGTTCTTC
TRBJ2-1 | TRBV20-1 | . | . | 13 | CSARDQLYNEQFF | TGCAGTGCTAGAGATCAGCTATACAATGAGCAGTTCTTC
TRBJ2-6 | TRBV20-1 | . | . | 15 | CSAGQLSSGANVLTF | TGCAGTGCTGGGCAGCTGAGCTCTGGGGCCAACGTCCTGACTTTC
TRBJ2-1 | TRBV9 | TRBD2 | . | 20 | CASSVVAGTSGGSLYNEQFF | TGTGCCAGCAGCGTAGTAGCCGGGACTAGCGGGGGGTCCCTCTACAATGAGCAGTTCTTC
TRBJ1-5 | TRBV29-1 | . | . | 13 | CSVGGQADQPQHF | TGCAGCGTTGGGGGGCAGGCGGATCAGCCCCAGCATTTT
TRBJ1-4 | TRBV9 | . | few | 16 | CASSPEDRGEHEKLFF | TGTGCCAGCAGCCCGGAGGATAGGGGAGAGCATGAAAAACTGTTTTTT
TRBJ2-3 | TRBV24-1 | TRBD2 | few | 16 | CATSDPRTSGGDTQYF | TGTGCCACCAGTGATCCTCGGACTAGCGGGGGAGATACGCAGTATTTT
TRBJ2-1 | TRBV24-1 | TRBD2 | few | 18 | CATSDSWTSGKWPNEQFF | TGTGCCACCAGTGATTCCTGGACTAGCGGAAAGTGGCCCAATGAGCAGTTCTTC
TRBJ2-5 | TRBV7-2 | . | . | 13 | CASSPGQGRTQYF | TGTGCCAGCAGCCCAGGGCAGGGAAGAACCCAGTACTTC
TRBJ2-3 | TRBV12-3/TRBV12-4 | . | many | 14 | CASISTRSTDTQYF | TGTGCCAGCATCTCGACTCGGAGCACAGATACGCAGTATTTT
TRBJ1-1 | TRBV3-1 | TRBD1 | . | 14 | CASTPTGANTEAFF | TGTGCCAGCACCCCGACAGGGGCGAACACTGAAGCTTTCTTT
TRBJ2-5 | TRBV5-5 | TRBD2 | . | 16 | CASSAPLAGFQETQYF | TGTGCCAGCAGCGCCCCGTTAGCGGGTTTTCAAGAGACCCAGTACTTC
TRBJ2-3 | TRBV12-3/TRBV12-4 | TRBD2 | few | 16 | CASALTSGGSSDTQYF | TGTGCCAGCGCCTTGACTAGTGGCGGGAGTTCGGATACGCAGTATTTT
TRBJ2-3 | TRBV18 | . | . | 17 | CASSPVLTQWSTDTQYF | TGTGCCAGCTCACCGGTGCTCACACAGTGGAGCACAGATACGCAGTATTTT
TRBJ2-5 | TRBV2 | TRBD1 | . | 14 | CASLRQGAFATQYF | TGTGCCAGTTTGAGACAGGGGGCGTTTGCGACCCAGTACTTC
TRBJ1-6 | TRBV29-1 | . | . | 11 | CSVEKGSALHF | TGCAGCGTTGAGAAGGGTTCAGCCCTCCACTTT
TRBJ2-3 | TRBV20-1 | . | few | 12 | CSARAYTDTQYF | TGCAGTGCCAGAGCCTACACAGATACGCAGTATTTT
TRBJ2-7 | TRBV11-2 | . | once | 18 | CASSRTGATTYTPYEQYF | TGTGCCAGCAGCAGAACGGGTGCCACCACCTATACTCCTTACGAGCAGTACTTC
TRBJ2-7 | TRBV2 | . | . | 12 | CASSEINYEQYF | TGTGCCAGCAGTGAAATTAACTACGAGCAGTACTTC
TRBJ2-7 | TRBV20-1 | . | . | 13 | CSAGRDTSYEQYF | TGCAGTGCTGGCCGGGACACCTCCTACGAGCAGTACTTC
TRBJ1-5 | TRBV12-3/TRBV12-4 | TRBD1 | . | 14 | CASSFGTGGQPQHF | TGTGCCAGCAGTTTTGGGACAGGGGGTCAGCCCCAGCATTTT
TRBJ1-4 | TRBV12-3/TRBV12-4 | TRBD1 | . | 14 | CASRLQGGNEKLFF | TGTGCCAGCAGGTTACAGGGGGGAAATGAAAAACTGTTTTTT
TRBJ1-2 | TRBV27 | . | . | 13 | CASSRPNSYGYTF | TGTGCCAGCAGTCGTCCGAATAGCTATGGCTACACCTTC
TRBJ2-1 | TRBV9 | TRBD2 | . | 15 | CASGRLASSYNEQFF | TGTGCCAGCGGGAGACTAGCGAGCTCCTACAATGAGCAGTTCTTC
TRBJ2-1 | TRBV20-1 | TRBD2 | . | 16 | CSARGSGGESYNEQFF | TGCAGTGCTAGGGGTAGCGGGGGTGAGTCCTACAATGAGCAGTTCTTC
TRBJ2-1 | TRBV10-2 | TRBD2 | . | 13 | CASNLAGGNEQFF | TGCGCCAGCAACCTAGCGGGGGGCAATGAGCAGTTCTTC
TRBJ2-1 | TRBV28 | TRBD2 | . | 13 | CASTKAGVGEQFF | TGTGCCAGCACCAAAGCGGGAGTTGGTGAGCAGTTCTTC